This T cell receptor beta chain is from a study of control samples from healthy donors and cancer patients. V was cut by 4 bases and J by 2 bases, with 15 bases left in between. Germline assignment: CDR1 MNHEY and CDR2 SVGEGT. The CDR3 has 16 amino acids. Profiling relied on immunoSEQ multiplex PCR, and the TCRdb table lists in-frame clones only, not all of them. The sample has just over 150,000 clones, 85% to 95% seen once. The TCR was taken from a man over 45 in good health. The sequenced material came from blood. This rearrangement joins TRBV6-2 or TRBV6-3 to TRBJ1-3; D unclear. CDR3 sequence reads: CASSLKGRPPGNTIYF. The CDR3, as DNA: TGTGCCAGCAGTTTAAAAGGACGACCGCCTGGAAACACCATATATTTT.